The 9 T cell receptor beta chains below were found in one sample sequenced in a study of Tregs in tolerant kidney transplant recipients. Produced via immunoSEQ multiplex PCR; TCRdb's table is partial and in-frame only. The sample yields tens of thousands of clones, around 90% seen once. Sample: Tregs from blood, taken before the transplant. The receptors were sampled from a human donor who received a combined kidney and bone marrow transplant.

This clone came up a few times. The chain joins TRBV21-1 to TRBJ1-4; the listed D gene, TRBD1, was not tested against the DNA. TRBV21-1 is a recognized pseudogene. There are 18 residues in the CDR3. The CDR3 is CASGGTGELIMANEKLFF. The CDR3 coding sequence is TGTGCCAGCGGGGGGACAGGGGAATTGATTATGGCTAATGAAAAACTGTTTTTT.

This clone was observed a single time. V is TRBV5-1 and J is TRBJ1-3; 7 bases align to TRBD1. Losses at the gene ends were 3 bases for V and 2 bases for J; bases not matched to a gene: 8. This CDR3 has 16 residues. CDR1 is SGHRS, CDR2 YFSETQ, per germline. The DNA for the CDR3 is TGCGCCAGCAGCTCGGGCCTAGACAGGGCTGGAAACACCATATATTTT. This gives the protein CASSSGLDRAGNTIYF. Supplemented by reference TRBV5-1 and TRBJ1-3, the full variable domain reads KAGVTQTPRYLIKTRGQQVTLSCSPISGHRSVSWYQQTPGQGLQFLFEYFSETQRNKGNFPGRFSGRQFSNSRSEMNVSTLELGDSALYLCASSSGLDRAGNTIYFGEGSWLTVV.

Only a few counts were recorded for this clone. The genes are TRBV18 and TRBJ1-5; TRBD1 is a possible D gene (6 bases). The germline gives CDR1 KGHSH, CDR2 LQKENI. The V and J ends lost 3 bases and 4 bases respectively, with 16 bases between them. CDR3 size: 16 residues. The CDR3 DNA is TGTGCCAGCTCACCGGGGGGGCGTTCGGGGAATCAGCCCCAGCATTTT. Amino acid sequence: CASSPGGRSGNQPQHF.

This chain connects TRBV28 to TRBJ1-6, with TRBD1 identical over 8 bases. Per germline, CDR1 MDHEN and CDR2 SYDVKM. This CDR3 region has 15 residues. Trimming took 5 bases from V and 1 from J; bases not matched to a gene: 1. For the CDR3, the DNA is TGTGCCAGCAGTACAGGGGGTTCCTATAATTCACCCCTCCACTTT. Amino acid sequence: CASSTGGSYNSPLHF.

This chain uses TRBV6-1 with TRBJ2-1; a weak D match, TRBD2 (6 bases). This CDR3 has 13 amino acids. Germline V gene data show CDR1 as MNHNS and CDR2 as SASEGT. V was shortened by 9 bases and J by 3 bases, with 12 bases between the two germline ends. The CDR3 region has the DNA TGTGCCAGTGAGGTAGCGGTCTACAATGAGCAGTTCTTC. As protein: CASEVAVYNEQFF.

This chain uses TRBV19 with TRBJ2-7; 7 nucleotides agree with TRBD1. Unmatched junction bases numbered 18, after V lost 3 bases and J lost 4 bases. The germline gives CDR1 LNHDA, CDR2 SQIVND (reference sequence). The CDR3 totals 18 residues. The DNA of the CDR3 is TGTGCCAGTAGTATCCGCTCCTCCACAGGGGCACGGGTTTACGAGCAGTACTTC. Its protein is CASSIRSSTGARVYEQYF.

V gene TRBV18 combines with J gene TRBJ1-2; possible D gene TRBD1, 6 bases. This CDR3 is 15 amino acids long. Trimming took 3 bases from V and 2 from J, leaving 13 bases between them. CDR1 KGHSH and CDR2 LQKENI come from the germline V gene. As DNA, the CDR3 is TGTGCCAGCTCACCTACCGGACAGACAAACTATGGCTACACCTTC. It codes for CASSPTGQTNYGYTF.

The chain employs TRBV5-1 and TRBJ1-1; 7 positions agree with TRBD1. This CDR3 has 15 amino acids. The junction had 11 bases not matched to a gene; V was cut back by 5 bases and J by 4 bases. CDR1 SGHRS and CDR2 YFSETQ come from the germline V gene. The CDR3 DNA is TGCGCCAGCAGATCGCGACAGGGTGACTCCACTGAAGCTTTCTTT. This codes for CASRSRQGDSTEAFF.

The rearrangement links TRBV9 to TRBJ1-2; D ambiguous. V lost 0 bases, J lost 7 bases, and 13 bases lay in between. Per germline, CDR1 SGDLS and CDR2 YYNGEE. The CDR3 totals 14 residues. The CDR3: CASSVGGTAGGYTF. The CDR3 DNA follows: TGTGCCAGCAGCGTAGGAGGAACCGCCGGTGGCTACACCTTC.